This TCR beta chain was identified in a study of spatial heterogeneity in lung cancer. Study in general: Detection of beta-chain sequences consistently exceeded that of alpha-chain sequences.

The study's findings and limits: Resection saw ubiquitous expanded tumor TCRs appear in blood more than follow-up did.

CDR3 length equals 13 residues. Trimming took off 6 bases at V and 8 bases at J, with 16 bases between the two ends. Germline-derived CDR1 and CDR2 are MGHRA and YSYEKL. In the library, each TCR cDNA molecule bore its own unique molecular identifier. TCRdb redid the calling of the 5' RACE reads with MiXCR, one entry per CDR3 protein. Among around 110,000 distinct CDR3 sequences listed, 12% were seen once. As for time point: blood at routine non-recurrence follow-up after resection. Extraction of whole RNA from tumor, nontumor lung or frozen PBMC preceded unsorted sequencing. Notes on this clonotype: Antigen: not known.

The sequence derives from a male donor with early-stage non-small cell lung cancer. This material consisted of PBMCs, taken at follow-up. The chain joins TRBV4-1 to TRBJ1-2; no firm D call. CDR3: CASSFLMEGGYTF. The CDR3 DNA reads TGCGCCAGCAGTTTTCTCATGGAAGGCGGCTACACCTTC.